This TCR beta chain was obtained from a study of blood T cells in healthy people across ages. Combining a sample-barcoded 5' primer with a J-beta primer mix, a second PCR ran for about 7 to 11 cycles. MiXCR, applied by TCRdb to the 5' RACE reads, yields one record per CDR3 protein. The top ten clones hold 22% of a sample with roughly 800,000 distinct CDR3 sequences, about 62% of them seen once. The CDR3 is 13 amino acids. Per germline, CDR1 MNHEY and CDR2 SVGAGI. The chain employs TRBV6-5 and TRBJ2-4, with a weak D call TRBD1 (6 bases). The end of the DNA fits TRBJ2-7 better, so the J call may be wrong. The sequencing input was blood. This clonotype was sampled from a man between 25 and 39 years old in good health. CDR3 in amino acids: CASSPQGNYEQYF. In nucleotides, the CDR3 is TGTGCCAGCAGTCCTCAGGGGAACTACGAGCAGTACTTC.